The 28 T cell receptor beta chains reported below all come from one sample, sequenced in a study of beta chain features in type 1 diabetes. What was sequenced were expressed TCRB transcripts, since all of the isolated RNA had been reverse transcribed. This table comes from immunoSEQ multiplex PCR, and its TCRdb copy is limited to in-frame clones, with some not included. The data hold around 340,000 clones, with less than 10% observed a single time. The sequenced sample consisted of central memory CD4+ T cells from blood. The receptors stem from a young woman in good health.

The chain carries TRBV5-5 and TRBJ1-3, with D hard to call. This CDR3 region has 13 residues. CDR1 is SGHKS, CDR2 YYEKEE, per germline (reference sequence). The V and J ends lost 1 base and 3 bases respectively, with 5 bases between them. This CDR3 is CASSLPRGNTIYF. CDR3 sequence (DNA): TGTGCCAGCAGCTTGCCACGTGGAAACACCATATATTTT.

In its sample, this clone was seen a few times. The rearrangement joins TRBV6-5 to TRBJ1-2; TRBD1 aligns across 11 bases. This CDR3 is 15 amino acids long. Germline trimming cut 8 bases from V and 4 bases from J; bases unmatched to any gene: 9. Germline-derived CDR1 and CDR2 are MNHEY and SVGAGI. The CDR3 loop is CASRDSDRGLYGYTF. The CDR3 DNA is TGTGCCAGCCGAGATTCGGACAGGGGGCTCTATGGCTACACCTTC.

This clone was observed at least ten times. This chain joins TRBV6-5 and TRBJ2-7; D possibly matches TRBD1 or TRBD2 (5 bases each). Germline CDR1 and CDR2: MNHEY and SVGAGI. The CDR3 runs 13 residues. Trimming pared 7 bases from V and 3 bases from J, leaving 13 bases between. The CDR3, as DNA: TGTGCCAGCACCCTACCTGGGGGCTACGAGCAGTACTTC. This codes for CASTLPGGYEQYF.

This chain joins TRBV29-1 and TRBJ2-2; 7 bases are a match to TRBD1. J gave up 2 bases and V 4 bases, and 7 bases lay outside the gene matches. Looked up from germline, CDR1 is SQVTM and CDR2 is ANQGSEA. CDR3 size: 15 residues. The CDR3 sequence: CSVAPGTENTGELFF. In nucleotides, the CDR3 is TGCAGCGTTGCTCCCGGGACAGAAAACACCGGGGAGCTGTTTTTT.

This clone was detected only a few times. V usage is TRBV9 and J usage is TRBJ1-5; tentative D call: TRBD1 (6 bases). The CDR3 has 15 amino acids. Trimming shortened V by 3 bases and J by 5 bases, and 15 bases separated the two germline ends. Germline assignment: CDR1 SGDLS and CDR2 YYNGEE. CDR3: CASSATGLGDQPQHF. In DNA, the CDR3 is TGTGCCAGCAGCGCCACAGGGTTAGGGGATCAGCCCCAGCATTTT.

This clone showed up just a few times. The CDR3 reads CASSLGDTNQPQHF. The CDR3 coding sequence is TGTGCCAGCAGCTTAGGGGACACGAATCAGCCCCAGCATTTT. The chain combines TRBV11-2 with TRBJ1-5, with D possibly being TRBD1 (6 bases). This CDR3 contains 14 residues. Trimming pared 1 base from V and 4 bases from J, leaving 8 bases between. CDR1 and CDR2 (germline): SGHAT, FQNNGV.

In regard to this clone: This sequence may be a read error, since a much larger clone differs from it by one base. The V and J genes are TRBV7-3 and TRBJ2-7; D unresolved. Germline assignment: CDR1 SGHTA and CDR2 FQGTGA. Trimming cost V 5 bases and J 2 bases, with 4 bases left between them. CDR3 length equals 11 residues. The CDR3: CASSRTYEQYF. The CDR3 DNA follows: TGTGCCAGCAGCCGTACCTACGAGCAGTACTTC.

The DNA for the CDR3 is TGTGCCAGTATCGCTGGACGGACTAACACTGAAGCTTTCTTT. This translates into CASIAGRTNTEAFF. This sequence joins TRBV19 and TRBJ1-1; D is unresolved. The ends were cut back, 7 bases at V and 2 bases at J, with 14 bases in the middle. Per germline, CDR1 LNHDA and CDR2 SQIVND (reference sequence). The CDR3 spans 14 residues.

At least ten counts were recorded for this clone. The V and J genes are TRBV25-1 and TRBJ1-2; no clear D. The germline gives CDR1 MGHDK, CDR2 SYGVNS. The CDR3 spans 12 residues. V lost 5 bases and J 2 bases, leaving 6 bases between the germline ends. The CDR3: CASSYSNYGYTF. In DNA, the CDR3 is TGTGCCAGCAGTTATTCAAACTATGGCTACACCTTC.

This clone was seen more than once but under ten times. The DNA of the CDR3 is TGTGCCAGCAGCGGCGGACAGGCTAGCGGGAGGGCGAGAGATACGCAGTATTTT. As protein: CASSGGQASGRARDTQYF. The V gene is TRBV5-6, the J gene TRBJ2-3, with 12 bases that match TRBD2. CDR3 length: 18 residues. From germline, CDR1 is SGHDT and CDR2 YYEEEE. J was trimmed by 5 bases and V by 4 bases; bases with no gene match: 14.

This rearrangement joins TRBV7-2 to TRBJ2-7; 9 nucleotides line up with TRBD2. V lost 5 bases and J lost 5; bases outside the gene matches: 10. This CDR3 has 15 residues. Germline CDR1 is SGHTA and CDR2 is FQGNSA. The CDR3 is CASSLIAGAGHEQYF. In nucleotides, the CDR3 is TGTGCCAGCAGCCTAATAGCGGGAGCCGGCCACGAGCAGTACTTC.

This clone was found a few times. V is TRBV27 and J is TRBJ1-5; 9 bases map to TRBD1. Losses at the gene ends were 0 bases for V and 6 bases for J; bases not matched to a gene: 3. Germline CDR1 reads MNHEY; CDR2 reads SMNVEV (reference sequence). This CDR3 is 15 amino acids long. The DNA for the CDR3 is TGTGCCAGCAGTTTATCACGACAGGGGGGTCAGCCCCAGCATTTT. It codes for CASSLSRQGGQPQHF.

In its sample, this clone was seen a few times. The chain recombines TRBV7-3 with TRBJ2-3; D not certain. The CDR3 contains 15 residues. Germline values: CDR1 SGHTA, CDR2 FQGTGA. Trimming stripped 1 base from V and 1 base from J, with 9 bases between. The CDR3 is CASSLSGVGTDTQYF. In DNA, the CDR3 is TGTGCCAGCAGCTTAAGTGGAGTGGGCACAGATACGCAGTATTTT.

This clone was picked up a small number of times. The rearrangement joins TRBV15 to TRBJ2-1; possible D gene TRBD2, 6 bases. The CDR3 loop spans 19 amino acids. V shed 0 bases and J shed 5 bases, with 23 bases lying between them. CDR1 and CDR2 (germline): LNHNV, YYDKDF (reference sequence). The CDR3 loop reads CATSRDFTLREKPDNEQFF. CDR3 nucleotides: TGTGCCACCAGCAGAGATTTTACCCTCCGGGAGAAGCCAGACAATGAGCAGTTCTTC. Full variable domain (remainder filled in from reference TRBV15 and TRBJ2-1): DAMVIQNPRYQVTQFGKPVTLSCSQTLNHNVMYWYQQKSSQAPKLLFHYYDKDFNNEADTPDNFQSRRPNTSFCFLDIRSPGLGDTAMYLCATSRDFTLREKPDNEQFFGPGTRLTVL.

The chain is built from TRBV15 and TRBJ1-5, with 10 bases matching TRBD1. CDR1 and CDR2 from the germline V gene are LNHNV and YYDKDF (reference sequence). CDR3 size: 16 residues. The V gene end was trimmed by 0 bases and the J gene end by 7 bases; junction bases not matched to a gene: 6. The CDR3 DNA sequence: TGTGCCACCAGCAGAGACCCGGGACAGGGGTGGCAGCCCCAGCATTTT. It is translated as CATSRDPGQGWQPQHF.

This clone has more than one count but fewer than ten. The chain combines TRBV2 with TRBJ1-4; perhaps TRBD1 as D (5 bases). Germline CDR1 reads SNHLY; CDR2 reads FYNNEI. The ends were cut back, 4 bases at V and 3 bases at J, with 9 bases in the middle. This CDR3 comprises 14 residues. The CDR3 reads CASSAGTSNEKLFF. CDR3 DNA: TGTGCCAGCAGTGCGGGGACCTCTAATGAAAAACTGTTTTTT. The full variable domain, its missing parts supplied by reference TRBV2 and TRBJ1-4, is EPEVTQTPSHQVTQMGQEVILRCVPISNHLYFYWYRQILGQKVEFLVSFYNNEISEKSEIFDDQFSVERPDGSNFTLKIRSTKLEDSAMYFCASSAGTSNEKLFFGSGTQLSVL.

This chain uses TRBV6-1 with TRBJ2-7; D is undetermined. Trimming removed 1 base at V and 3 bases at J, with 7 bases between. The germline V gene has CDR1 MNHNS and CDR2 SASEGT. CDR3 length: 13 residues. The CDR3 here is CASSEGTFYEQYF. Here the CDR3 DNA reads TGTGCCAGCAGTGAAGGGACCTTCTACGAGCAGTACTTC.

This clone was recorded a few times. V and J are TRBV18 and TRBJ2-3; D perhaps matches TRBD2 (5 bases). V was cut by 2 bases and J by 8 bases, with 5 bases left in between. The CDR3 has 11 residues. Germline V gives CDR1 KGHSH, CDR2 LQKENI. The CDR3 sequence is CASSPSGTQYF. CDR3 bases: TGTGCCAGCTCACCAAGCGGTACGCAGTATTTT.

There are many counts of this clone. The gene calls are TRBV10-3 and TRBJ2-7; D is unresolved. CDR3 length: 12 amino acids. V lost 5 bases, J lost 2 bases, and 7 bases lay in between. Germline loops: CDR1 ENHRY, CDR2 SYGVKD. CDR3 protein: CAISTLPYEQYF. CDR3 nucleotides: TGTGCCATCAGTACCCTTCCCTACGAGCAGTACTTC.

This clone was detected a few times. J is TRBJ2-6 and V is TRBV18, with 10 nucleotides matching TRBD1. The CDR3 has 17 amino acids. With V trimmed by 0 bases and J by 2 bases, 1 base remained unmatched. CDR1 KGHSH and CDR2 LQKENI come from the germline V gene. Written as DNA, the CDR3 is TGTGCCAGCTCACCACCGGGGACAGGGGCTGGGGCCAACGTCCTGACTTTC. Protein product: CASSPPGTGAGANVLTF.

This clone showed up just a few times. Written as DNA, the CDR3 is TGCGCCAGCAACCAGGACCCCCAGCTAGCCAAAAACATTCAGTACTTC. Encoded protein: CASNQDPQLAKNIQYF. This chain uses TRBV5-1 with TRBJ2-4, with no clear D. V was cut by 6 bases and J by 0 bases, with 16 bases left in between. This CDR3 is built from 16 residues. Germline V CDR1 and CDR2: SGHRS, YFSETQ.

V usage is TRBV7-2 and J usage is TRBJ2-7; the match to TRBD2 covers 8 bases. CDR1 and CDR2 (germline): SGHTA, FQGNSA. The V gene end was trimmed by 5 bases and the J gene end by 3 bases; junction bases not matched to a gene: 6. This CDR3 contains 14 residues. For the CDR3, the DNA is TGTGCCAGCAGCCCGTCGGGAGGGCACTACGAGCAGTACTTC. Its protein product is CASSPSGGHYEQYF.

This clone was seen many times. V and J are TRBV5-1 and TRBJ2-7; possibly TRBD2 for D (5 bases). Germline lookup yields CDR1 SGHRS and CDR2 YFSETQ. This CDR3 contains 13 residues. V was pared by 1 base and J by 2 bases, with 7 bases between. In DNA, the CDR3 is TGCGCCAGCAGCTTGCTGGGAGCCTACGAGCAGTACTTC. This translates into CASSLLGAYEQYF.

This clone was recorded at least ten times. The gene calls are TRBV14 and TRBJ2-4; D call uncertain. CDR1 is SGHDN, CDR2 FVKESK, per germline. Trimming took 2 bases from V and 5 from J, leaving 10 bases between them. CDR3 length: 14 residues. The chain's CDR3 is CASSQWTDENIQYF. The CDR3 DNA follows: TGTGCCAGCAGCCAATGGACGGACGAAAACATTCAGTACTTC.

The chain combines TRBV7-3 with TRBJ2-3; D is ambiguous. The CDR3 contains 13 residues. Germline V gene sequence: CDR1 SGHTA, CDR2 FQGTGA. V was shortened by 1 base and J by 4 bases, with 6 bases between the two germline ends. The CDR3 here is CASSLSGPDTQYF. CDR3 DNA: TGTGCCAGCAGCTTAAGTGGCCCAGATACGCAGTATTTT.

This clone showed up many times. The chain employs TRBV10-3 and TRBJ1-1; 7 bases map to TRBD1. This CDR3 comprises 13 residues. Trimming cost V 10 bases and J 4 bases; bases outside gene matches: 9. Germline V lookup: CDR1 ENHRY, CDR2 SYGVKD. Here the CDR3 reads CATQGERGTEAFF. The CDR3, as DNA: TGTGCCACTCAGGGGGAGAGGGGCACTGAAGCTTTCTTT.

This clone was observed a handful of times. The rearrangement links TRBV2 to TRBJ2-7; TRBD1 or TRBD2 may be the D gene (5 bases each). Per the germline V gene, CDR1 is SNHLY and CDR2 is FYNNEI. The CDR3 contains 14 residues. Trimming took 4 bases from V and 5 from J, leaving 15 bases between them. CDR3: CASSATGQGDEQYF. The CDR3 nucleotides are TGTGCCAGCAGTGCAACGGGGCAGGGAGACGAGCAGTACTTC.

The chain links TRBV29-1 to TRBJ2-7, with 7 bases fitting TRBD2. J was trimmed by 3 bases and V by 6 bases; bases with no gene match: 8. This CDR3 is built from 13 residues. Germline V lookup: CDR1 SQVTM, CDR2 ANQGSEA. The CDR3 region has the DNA TGCAGCGTGCGGGCTAGCGGAGACTACGAGCAGTACTTC. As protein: CSVRASGDYEQYF.